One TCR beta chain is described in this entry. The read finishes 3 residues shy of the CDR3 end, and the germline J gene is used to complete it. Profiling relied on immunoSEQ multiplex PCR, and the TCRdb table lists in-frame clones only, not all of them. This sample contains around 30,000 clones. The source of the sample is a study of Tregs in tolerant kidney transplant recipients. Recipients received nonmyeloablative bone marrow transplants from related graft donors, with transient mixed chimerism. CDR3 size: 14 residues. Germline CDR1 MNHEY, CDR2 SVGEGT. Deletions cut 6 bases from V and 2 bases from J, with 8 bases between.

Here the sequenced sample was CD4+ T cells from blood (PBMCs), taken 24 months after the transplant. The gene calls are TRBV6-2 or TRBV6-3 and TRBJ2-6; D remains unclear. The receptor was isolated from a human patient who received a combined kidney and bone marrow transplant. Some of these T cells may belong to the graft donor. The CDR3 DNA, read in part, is TGTGCCAGCAGCTCCTCCGCTGGGGCCAACGTC. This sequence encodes CASSSSAGANV. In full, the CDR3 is CASSSSAGANVLTF.